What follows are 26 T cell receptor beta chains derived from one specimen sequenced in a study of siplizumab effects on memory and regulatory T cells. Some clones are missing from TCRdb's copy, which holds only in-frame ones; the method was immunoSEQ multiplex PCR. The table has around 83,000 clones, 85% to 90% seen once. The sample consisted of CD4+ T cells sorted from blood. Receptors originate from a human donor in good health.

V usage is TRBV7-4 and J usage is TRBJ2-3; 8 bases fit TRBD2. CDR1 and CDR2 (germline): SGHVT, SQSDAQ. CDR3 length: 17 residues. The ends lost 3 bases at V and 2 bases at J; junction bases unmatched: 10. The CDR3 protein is CASSFSAGGMFTDTQYF. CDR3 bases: TGTGCCAGCAGCTTTAGTGCGGGAGGTATGTTCACAGATACGCAGTATTTT.

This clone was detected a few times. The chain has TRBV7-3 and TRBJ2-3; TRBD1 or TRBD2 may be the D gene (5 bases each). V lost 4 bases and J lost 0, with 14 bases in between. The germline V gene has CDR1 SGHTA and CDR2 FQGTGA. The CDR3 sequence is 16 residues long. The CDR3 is CASSSGTQRSTDTQYF. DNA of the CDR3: TGTGCCAGCAGCTCCGGGACCCAACGTAGCACAGATACGCAGTATTTT.

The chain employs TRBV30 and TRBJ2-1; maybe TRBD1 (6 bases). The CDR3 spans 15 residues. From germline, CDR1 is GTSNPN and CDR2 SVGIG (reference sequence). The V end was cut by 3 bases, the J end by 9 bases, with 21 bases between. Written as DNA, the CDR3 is TGTGCCTGGAGAAATTTGACAGGAGCCTGGGGTGAGCAGTTCTTC. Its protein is CAWRNLTGAWGEQFF. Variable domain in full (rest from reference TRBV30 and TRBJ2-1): SQTIHQWPATLVQPVGSPLSLECTVEGTSNPNLYWYRQAAGRGLQLLFYSVGIGQISSEVPQNLSASRPQDRQFILSSKKLLLSDSGFYLCAWRNLTGAWGEQFFGPGTRLTVL.

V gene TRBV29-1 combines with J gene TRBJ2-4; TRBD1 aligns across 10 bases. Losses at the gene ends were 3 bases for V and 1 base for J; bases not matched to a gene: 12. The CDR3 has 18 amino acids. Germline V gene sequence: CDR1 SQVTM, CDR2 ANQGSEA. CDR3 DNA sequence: TGCAGCGTTGAGATCCAGACAGGGGGCGATACTGCCAAAAACATTCAGTACTTC. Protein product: CSVEIQTGGDTAKNIQYF.

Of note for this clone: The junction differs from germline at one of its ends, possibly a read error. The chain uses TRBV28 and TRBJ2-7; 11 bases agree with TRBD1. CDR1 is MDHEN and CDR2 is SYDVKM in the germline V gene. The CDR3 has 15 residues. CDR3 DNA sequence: TGTGCCCGCAGTCCAAGGACAGGGGGCTATTACGAGCAGTACTTC. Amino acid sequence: CARSPRTGGYYEQYF.

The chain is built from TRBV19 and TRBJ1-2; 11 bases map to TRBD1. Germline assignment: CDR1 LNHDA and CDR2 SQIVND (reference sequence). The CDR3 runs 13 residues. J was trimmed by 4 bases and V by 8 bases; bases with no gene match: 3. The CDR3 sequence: CASGGTGGYGYTF. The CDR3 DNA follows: TGTGCCAGTGGGGGGACAGGGGGCTATGGCTACACCTTC.

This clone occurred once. CDR3 coding DNA: TGCGCCAGCAGCCCGGAGGGGACAGCACTACGAGGGCAGTACTTC. Its translation: CASSPEGTALRGQYF. This rearrangement joins TRBV5-1 to TRBJ2-7; possible D gene TRBD1, 7 bases. The CDR3 contains 15 residues. With 4 bases removed from V and 9 bases from J, the gap between germline ends came to 23 bases. Germline CDR1 SGHRS, CDR2 YFSETQ.

For the CDR3, the DNA is TGTGCCAGCAGCCCGCGAGGGGGGCAAGAGACCCAGTACTTC. This sequence encodes CASSPRGGQETQYF. The chain recombines TRBV9 with TRBJ2-5; possibly TRBD1 or TRBD2 for D (6 bases each). The V gene's germline CDR1 is SGDLS and CDR2 YYNGEE. This CDR3 is built from 14 residues. The V and J ends lost 4 bases and 2 bases respectively, with 12 bases between them.

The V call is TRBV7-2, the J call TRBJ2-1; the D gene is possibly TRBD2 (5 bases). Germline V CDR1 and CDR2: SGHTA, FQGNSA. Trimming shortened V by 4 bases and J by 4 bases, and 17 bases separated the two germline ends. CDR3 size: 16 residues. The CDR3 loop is CASSSSDYIQYNEQFF. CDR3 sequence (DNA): TGTGCCAGCAGCTCGTCCGACTACATCCAGTACAATGAGCAGTTCTTC.

CDR3 residues: CASSLGSGALETQYF. DNA of the CDR3: TGCGCCAGCAGCTTGGGCTCCGGGGCGCTTGAGACCCAGTACTTC. The chain links TRBV5-1 to TRBJ2-5, with D possibly called TRBD1 or TRBD2 (5 bases each). Germline-derived CDR1 and CDR2 are SGHRS and YFSETQ. Between the trimmed V and J ends, which lost 0 bases and 5 bases, there was a span of 14 bases. CDR3 length: 15 residues.

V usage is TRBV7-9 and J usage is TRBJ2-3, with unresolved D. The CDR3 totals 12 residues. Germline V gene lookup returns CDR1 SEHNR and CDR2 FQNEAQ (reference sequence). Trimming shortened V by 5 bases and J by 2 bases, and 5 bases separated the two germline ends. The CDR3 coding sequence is TGTGCCAGCAGCCCGAACACAGATACGCAGTATTTT. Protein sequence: CASSPNTDTQYF. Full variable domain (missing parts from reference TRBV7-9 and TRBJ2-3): DTGVSQNPRHKITKRGQNVTFRCDPISEHNRLYWYRQTLGQGPEFLTYFQNEAQLEKSRLLSDRFSAERPKGSFSTLEIQRTEQGDSAMYLCASSPNTDTQYFGPGTRLTVL.

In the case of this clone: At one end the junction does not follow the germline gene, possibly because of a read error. The CDR3 bases are TGTGCCAGCAGTTACTACCAGGACAGGCAACACTTC. Translated, it gives CASSYYQDRQHF. This chain joins TRBV6-6 and TRBJ2-5, with 7 bases fitting TRBD1. The CDR3 loop spans 12 amino acids. CDR1 is MNHNY and CDR2 is SVGAGI in the germline V gene (reference sequence).

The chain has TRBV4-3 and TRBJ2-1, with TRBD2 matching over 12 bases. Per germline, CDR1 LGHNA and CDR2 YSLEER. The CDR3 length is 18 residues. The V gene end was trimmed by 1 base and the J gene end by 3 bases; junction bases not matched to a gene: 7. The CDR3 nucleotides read TGCGCCAGCAGCCAAGGGGGGCCGGGACTAGCGGGCTACAATGAGCAGTTCTTC. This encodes CASSQGGPGLAGYNEQFF.

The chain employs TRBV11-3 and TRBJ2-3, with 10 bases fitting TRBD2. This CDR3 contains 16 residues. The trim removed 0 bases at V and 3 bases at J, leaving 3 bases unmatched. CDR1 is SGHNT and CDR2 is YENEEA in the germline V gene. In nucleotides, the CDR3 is TGTGCCAGCAGCTTAGATCTAGCGGGAGTTACAGATACGCAGTATTTT. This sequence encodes CASSLDLAGVTDTQYF.

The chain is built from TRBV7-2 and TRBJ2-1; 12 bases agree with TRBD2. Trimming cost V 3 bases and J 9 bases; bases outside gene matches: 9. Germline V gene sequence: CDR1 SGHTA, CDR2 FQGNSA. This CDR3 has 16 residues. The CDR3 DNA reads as TGTGCCAGCAGCTTTTTTTCTAGCGGGAGGGCCGGTGAGCAGTTCTTC. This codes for CASSFFSSGRAGEQFF.

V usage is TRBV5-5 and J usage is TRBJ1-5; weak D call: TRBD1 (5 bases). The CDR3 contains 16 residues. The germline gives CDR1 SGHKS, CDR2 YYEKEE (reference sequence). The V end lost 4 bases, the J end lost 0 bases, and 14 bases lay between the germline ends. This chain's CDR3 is CASSILGGDSNQPQHF. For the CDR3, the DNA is TGTGCCAGCAGCATCCTTGGGGGGGATAGCAATCAGCCCCAGCATTTT. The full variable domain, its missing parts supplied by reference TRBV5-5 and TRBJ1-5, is DAGVTQSPTHLIKTRGQQVTLRCSPISGHKSVSWYQQVLGQGPQFIFQYYEKEERGRGNFPDRFSARQFPNYSSELNVNALLLGDSALYLCASSILGGDSNQPQHFGDGTRLSIL.

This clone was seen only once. The CDR3 loop is CASSLEGSSYNEQFF. CDR3 DNA: TGTGCCAGCAGTCTAGAGGGGAGCTCCTACAATGAGCAGTTCTTC. The V and J genes are TRBV28 and TRBJ2-1, with D perhaps TRBD1 or TRBD2 (5 bases each). The germline V gene has CDR1 MDHEN and CDR2 SYDVKM. V shed 5 bases and J shed 0 bases, with 11 bases lying between them. The CDR3 covers 15 residues.

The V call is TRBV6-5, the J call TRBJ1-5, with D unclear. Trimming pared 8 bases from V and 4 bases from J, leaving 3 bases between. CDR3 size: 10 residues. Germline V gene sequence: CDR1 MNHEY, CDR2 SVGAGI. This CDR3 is CASGNQPQHF. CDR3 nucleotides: TGTGCCAGCGGGAATCAGCCCCAGCATTTT.

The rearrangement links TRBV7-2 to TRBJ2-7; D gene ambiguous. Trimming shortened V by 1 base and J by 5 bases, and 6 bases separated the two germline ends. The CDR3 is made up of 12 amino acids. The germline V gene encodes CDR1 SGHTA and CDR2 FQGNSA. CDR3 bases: TGTGCCAGCAGCTTAGGTGTCCACGAGCAGTACTTC. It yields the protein CASSLGVHEQYF.

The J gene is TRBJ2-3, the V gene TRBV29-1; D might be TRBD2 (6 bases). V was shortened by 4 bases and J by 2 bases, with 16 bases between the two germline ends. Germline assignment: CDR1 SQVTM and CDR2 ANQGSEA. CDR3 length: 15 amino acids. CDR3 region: CSVVEGAGSTDTQYF. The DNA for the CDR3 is TGCAGCGTTGTGGAGGGCGCTGGATCCACAGATACGCAGTATTTT.

The CDR3 region is CASSPDYTDTQYF. For the CDR3, the DNA is TGCGCCAGCAGCCCGGACTACACAGATACGCAGTATTTT. J is TRBJ2-3 and V is TRBV5-1; tentatively, D is TRBD2 (6 bases). This CDR3 has 13 amino acids. Germline lookup yields CDR1 SGHRS and CDR2 YFSETQ. With 4 bases removed from V and 2 bases from J, the gap between germline ends came to 8 bases.

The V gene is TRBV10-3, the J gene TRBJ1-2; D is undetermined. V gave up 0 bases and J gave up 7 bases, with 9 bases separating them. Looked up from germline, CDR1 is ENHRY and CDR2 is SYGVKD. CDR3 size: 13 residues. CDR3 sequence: CAISESYGSGYTF. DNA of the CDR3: TGTGCCATCAGTGAGTCGTATGGGAGTGGCTACACCTTC.

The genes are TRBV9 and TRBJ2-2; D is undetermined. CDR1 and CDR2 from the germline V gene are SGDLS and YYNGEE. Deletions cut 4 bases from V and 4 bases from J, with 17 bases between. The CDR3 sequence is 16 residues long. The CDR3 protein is CASSPHAVEFTGELFF. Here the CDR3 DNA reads TGTGCCAGCAGCCCGCATGCGGTCGAGTTCACCGGGGAGCTGTTTTTT.

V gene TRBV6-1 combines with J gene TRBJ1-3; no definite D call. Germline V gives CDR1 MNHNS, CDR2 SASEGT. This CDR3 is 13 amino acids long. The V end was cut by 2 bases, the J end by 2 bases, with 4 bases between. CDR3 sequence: CASSERAGNTIYF. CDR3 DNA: TGTGCCAGCAGTGAAAGGGCTGGAAACACCATATATTTT.

In DNA, the CDR3 is TGTGCCAGCAGCTTATCAGGGGGGCCTGCTATCCAAGAGACCCAGTACTTC. Translated: CASSLSGGPAIQETQYF. The chain carries TRBV7-6 and TRBJ2-5, with D possibly being TRBD1 (7 bases). The CDR3 extends over 17 amino acids. Trimming removed 2 bases from V and 1 base from J, with 17 bases in between. The germline V gene has CDR1 SGHVS and CDR2 FNYEAQ.

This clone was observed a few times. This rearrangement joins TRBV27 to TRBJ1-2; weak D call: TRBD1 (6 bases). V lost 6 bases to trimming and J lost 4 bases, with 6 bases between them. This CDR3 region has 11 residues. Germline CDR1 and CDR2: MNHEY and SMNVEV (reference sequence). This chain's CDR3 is CASSRGYGYTF. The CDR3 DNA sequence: TGTGCCAGCAGCAGGGGCTATGGCTACACCTTC.